Presented here are 22 T cell receptor beta chains from one specimen sequenced in a study of CD8 T cells in Susac syndrome. An input of about 0.5 to 1 ug of RNA was subjected to reverse transcription using random hexamers. TCRdb re-derived calls from the immunoSEQ multiplex PCR reads in MiXCR, one entry per CDR3 protein. The table includes tens of thousands of distinct CDR3 sequences, approximately 94% detected once. The sequenced sample was CD8+ T cells from PBMCs. Every receptor here comes from a human donor with multiple sclerosis.

This sequence joins TRBV29-1 and TRBJ2-5, with D maybe TRBD2 (6 bases). Germline V gene data show CDR1 as SQVTM and CDR2 as ANQGSEA. The length of the CDR3 is 15 residues. V lost 7 bases to trimming and J lost 0 bases, with 18 bases between them. The CDR3 nucleotides are TGCAGCGGGGTTCGGGAGCAGTTATACCAAGAGACCCAGTACTTC. Translating gives CSGVREQLYQETQYF.

This chain uses TRBV7-8 with TRBJ1-1; unclear D gene. V was cut by 2 bases and J by 0 bases, with 10 bases left in between. The germline gives CDR1 SGHVS, CDR2 FQNEAQ. The CDR3 length is 15 residues. The CDR3 DNA is TGTGCCAGCAGCTTAATCGCCAGATTGAACACTGAAGCTTTCTTT. Translating it yields CASSLIARLNTEAFF.

This sequence joins TRBV11-3 and TRBJ2-3, with 11 bases identical to TRBD1. J was trimmed by 6 bases and V by 5 bases; bases with no gene match: 22. The CDR3 spans 20 residues. Germline V gene lookup returns CDR1 SGHNT and CDR2 YENEEA. CDR3 in DNA: TGTGCCAGCAGCGTGGACAGGGGGCGACTCGGGTGGGAAGCCCCCGATACGCAGTATTTT. Translated: CASSVDRGRLGWEAPDTQYF.

This clonotype was recorded only once. The V and J genes are TRBV29-1 and TRBJ2-3, with TRBD2 identical over 9 bases. The CDR3 length is 15 residues. Germline lookup yields CDR1 SQVTM and CDR2 ANQGSEA. The V and J ends lost 6 bases and 0 bases, in that order; junction bases with no gene match: 7. CDR3 nucleotides: TGCAGCGTCTTGGGACTAGCTCACAGCACAGATACGCAGTATTTT. This encodes CSVLGLAHSTDTQYF.

The V and J genes are TRBV3-1 and TRBJ2-1; TRBD2 matches at 9 bases. The CDR3 consists of 14 residues. CDR1 and CDR2 from the germline V gene are LGHDT and YNNKEL (reference sequence). V trimming: 1 base; J trimming: 8 bases; junction bases outside the gene matches: 3. This chain's CDR3 is CASSQVSGGDEQFF. The CDR3 coding sequence is TGTGCCAGCAGCCAAGTTAGCGGGGGCGATGAGCAGTTCTTC.

The chain combines TRBV27 with TRBJ2-7; TRBD2 agrees at 8 bases. J gave up 7 bases and V 6 bases, and 14 bases lay outside the gene matches. Per the germline V gene, CDR1 is MNHEY and CDR2 is SMNVEV (reference sequence). This CDR3 has 15 amino acids. DNA of the CDR3: TGTGCCAGCAGCCCTCTGAGCGCGGGGGGTCGTGAGCAGTACTTC. Translated, it gives CASSPLSAGGREQYF.

CDR3 residues: CASSVAFTRGGPLPTDTQYF. The CDR3 DNA reads as TGTGCCAGCAGCGTAGCTTTTACCCGGGGGGGTCCACTCCCCACAGATACGCAGTATTTT. J is TRBJ2-3 and V is TRBV9, with TRBD2 identical over 8 bases. The CDR3 totals 20 residues. J lost 2 bases, V lost 0 bases, and 17 bases had no gene match. Germline loops: CDR1 SGDLS, CDR2 YYNGEE.

The chain uses TRBV7-2 and TRBJ2-7; D possibly uses TRBD1 or TRBD2 (6 bases each). This CDR3 has 16 amino acids. The V end was cut by 1 base, the J end by 2 bases, with 15 bases between. In germline, CDR1 is SGHTA, CDR2 FQGNSA. This CDR3 reads CASSLDRGANTYEQYF. DNA of the CDR3: TGTGCCAGCAGCTTAGATAGGGGGGCCAACACCTACGAGCAGTACTTC.

This clonotype appeared once. The J gene is TRBJ2-3, the V gene TRBV9; 7 nucleotides align to TRBD1. The CDR3 extends over 15 amino acids. Germline CDR1 and CDR2: SGDLS and YYNGEE. V lost 3 bases to trimming and J lost 1 base; unmatched junction nucleotides: 5. CDR3: CASSDEGARTDTQYF. CDR3 coding DNA: TGTGCCAGCAGCGACGAGGGGGCCCGCACAGATACGCAGTATTTT.

V usage is TRBV7-9 and J usage is TRBJ2-7; tentatively, D is TRBD2 (5 bases). This CDR3 spans 14 amino acids. The germline gives CDR1 SEHNR, CDR2 FQNEAQ (reference sequence). V lost 5 bases and J 0 bases, leaving 11 bases between the germline ends. This CDR3 reads CASSGLAPSYEQYF. As DNA, the CDR3 is TGTGCCAGCAGCGGGCTAGCCCCCTCCTACGAGCAGTACTTC. Filled out from reference TRBV7-9 and TRBJ2-7, the complete variable domain reads DTGVSQNPRHKITKRGQNVTFRCDPISEHNRLYWYRQTLGQGPEFLTYFQNEAQLEKSRLLSDRFSAERPKGSFSTLEIQRTEQGDSAMYLCASSGLAPSYEQYFGPGTRLTVT.

The genes are TRBV20-1 and TRBJ2-7; 10 bases are a match to TRBD1. From germline, CDR1 is DFQATT and CDR2 SNEGSKA (reference sequence). V trimming: 0 bases; J trimming: 4 bases; junction bases outside the gene matches: 3. The CDR3 contains 14 residues. The CDR3 loop is CSAREVGQGYEQYF. The CDR3 nucleotides are TGCAGTGCTAGAGAAGTGGGACAGGGGTACGAGCAGTACTTC.

The V call is TRBV14, the J call TRBJ2-7; 13 bases match TRBD2. The CDR3 loop spans 16 amino acids. J was trimmed by 3 bases and V by 4 bases; bases with no gene match: 6. Germline CDR1 reads SGHDN; CDR2 reads FVKESK. The CDR3 spells CASSPLLAGGSYEQYF. CDR3 sequence (DNA): TGTGCCAGCAGCCCCCTACTAGCGGGAGGGAGCTACGAGCAGTACTTC. The full variable domain, with the rest looked up from reference TRBV14 and TRBJ2-7, is EAGVTQFPSHSVIEKGQTVTLRCDPISGHDNLYWYRRVMGKEIKFLLHFVKESKQDESGMPNNRFLAERTGGTYSTLKVQPAELEDSGVYFCASSPLLAGGSYEQYFGPGTRLTVT.

The genes are TRBV23-1 and TRBJ2-3, with D unresolved. TRBV23-1 is an open reading frame, and its role is uncertain. V lost 6 bases and J lost 1, with 20 bases in between. This CDR3 contains 17 residues. In DNA form, the CDR3 reads TGCGCCAGCAGCCAACGCCCCAAGGAACTTCGCACAGATACGCAGTATTTT. Translation: CASSQRPKELRTDTQYF.

The chain couples TRBV5-4 to TRBJ2-5, with D perhaps matching TRBD1 (6 bases). From germline, CDR1 is SGHNT and CDR2 YYREEE (reference sequence). The V and J ends lost 6 bases and 2 bases respectively, with 11 bases between them. This CDR3 has 13 residues. DNA of the CDR3: TGTGCCAGCACCTCGGACAGTCAAGAGACCCAGTACTTC. Translating gives CASTSDSQETQYF.

The V gene is TRBV19, the J gene TRBJ2-1, with unresolved D. The V and J ends lost 1 base and 0 bases respectively, with 4 bases between them. Germline values: CDR1 LNHDA, CDR2 SQIVND (reference sequence). The length of the CDR3 is 14 residues. The CDR3 spells CASSIGISYNEQFF. The CDR3 nucleotides are TGTGCCAGTAGTATAGGGATCTCCTACAATGAGCAGTTCTTC.

Note on this clonotype: The junction and the germline gene differ at one end; a read error may be behind it. The chain combines TRBV27 with TRBJ2-3; TRBD1 is a possible D gene (6 bases). Per the germline V gene, CDR1 is MNHEY and CDR2 is SMNVEV (reference sequence). The CDR3 runs to 13 residues. In nucleotides, the CDR3 is TGTGCCAGCACCACCGGGACGACAGGTACGCAGTATTTT. It specifies CASTTGTTGTQYF.

The J gene is TRBJ1-5, the V gene TRBV18; D is unclear. The CDR3 is 13 residues long. The V end lost 5 bases, the J end lost 4 bases, and 9 bases lay between the germline ends. The V gene's germline CDR1 is KGHSH and CDR2 LQKENI. The CDR3 region is CASSFQANQPQHF. The CDR3 DNA sequence: TGTGCCAGCTCATTTCAGGCTAATCAGCCCCAGCATTTT.

The gene calls are TRBV9 and TRBJ1-2; the match to TRBD1 covers 7 bases. This CDR3 is 15 amino acids long. Germline CDR1 and CDR2: SGDLS and YYNGEE. V shed 4 bases, J shed 4 bases, and the junction held 10 bases outside the gene matches. The CDR3 DNA sequence: TGTGCCAGCAGCCCTCATGGGGGGACAGCCTATGGCTACACCTTC. Translated: CASSPHGGTAYGYTF.

The chain has TRBV5-6 and TRBJ2-1; TRBD1 matches at 7 bases. The CDR3 has 16 residues. Per germline, CDR1 SGHDT and CDR2 YYEEEE. V shed 0 bases and J 6 bases; nucleotides not matched to a gene: 9. CDR3 sequence reads: CASSLEEGGAPNEQFF. In DNA form, the CDR3 reads TGTGCCAGCAGCTTGGAGGAAGGGGGCGCACCCAATGAGCAGTTCTTC.

This chain links TRBV7-9 with TRBJ2-7; D is unresolved. CDR3 length equals 12 residues. Germline V gene data show CDR1 as SEHNR and CDR2 as FQNEAQ (reference sequence). V lost 1 base to trimming and J lost 3 bases, with 4 bases between them. The CDR3 DNA sequence: TGTGCCAGCAGCTTAGTCTTCTACGAGCAGTACTTC. Translating it yields CASSLVFYEQYF.

V gene TRBV24-1 combines with J gene TRBJ2-5; TRBD2 is a possible D gene (6 bases). CDR1 is KGHDR and CDR2 is SFDVKD in the germline V gene. This CDR3 contains 18 residues. V lost 0 bases, J lost 0 bases, and 16 bases lay in between. The CDR3 sequence is CATSDLGVLRGNQETQYF. CDR3 nucleotide sequence: TGTGCCACCAGTGATTTGGGAGTGTTGCGGGGTAACCAAGAGACCCAGTACTTC.

This chain joins TRBV3-1 and TRBJ2-1, with 7 bases aligning to TRBD2. Germline CDR1 reads LGHDT; CDR2 reads YNNKEL (reference sequence). The CDR3 consists of 18 residues. V lost 7 bases and J lost 0; bases outside the gene matches: 15. CDR3 in DNA: TGTGCCAGCACCTGGTGGGGAGCGGGGCGTAGCTCCTACAATGAGCAGTTCTTC. It encodes CASTWWGAGRSSYNEQFF.